Listed here is a single TCR beta chain. Its antigen is not known. This sample was taken from a study of CXCR3-negative and CXCR3-positive naive CD8 T cells. Study observations and caveats: Both naive subsets had comparably high diversity; memory CD8+ cells much lower. CXCR3-positive naive cells carried more hydrophobic TRB CDR3s than CXCR3-negative ones. Similar TRBV-TRBJ usage characterized naive CXCR3-negative and CXCR3-positive cells; memory cells differed.

Researchers reported sorting every CD8+ T cell subset in triplicate, roughly 300,000 cells per sort. CD45RO-CCR7+CD27+CD95- cells counted as naive CD8+ T cells. Libraries were UMI-labeled 5' RACE TRB cDNA. TCRdb re-analyzed the 5' RACE reads; it lists each CDR3 protein once, without DNA. In total, the table holds about 150,000 distinct CDR3 sequences. This CDR3 contains 16 residues. Germline loops: CDR1 MNHEY, CDR2 SVGEGT. This chain connects TRBV6-2 or TRBV6-3 to TRBJ2-1; TCRdb picks TRBD2, but there is no DNA to check that call. Sequencing was carried out using naive CXCR3+ CD8+ T cells from blood. The subset was: CD45RO-CCR7+CD27+CD95- naive CD8+ T cells expressing CXCR3 (TNR3+). The TCR comes from a human donor in good health. Some clones in this sample may be carry-over from other donors' samples. CDR3: CASSYWADSSYNEQFF.